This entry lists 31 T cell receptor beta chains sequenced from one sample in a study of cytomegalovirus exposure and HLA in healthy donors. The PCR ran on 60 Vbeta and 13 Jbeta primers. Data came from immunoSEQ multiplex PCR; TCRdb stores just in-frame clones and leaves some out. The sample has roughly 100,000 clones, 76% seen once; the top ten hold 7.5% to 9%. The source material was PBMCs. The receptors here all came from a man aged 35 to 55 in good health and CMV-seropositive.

The CDR3 loop is CASSPSTDTQYF. CDR3 nucleotide sequence: TGTGCCAGCAGCCCGAGCACAGATACGCAGTATTTT. This sequence joins TRBV7-6 and TRBJ2-3; D gene uncertain. This CDR3 is 12 amino acids long. Between the trimmed V and J ends, which lost 5 bases and 0 bases, there was a span of 3 bases. The germline gives CDR1 SGHVS, CDR2 FNYEAQ.

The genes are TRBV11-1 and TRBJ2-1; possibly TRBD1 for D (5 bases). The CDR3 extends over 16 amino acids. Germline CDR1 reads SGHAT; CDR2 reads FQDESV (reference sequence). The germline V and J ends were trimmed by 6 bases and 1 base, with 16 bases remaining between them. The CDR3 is CASSPRQGDSYNEQFF. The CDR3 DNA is TGTGCCAGCAGTCCGAGGCAGGGCGATTCCTACAATGAGCAGTTCTTC.

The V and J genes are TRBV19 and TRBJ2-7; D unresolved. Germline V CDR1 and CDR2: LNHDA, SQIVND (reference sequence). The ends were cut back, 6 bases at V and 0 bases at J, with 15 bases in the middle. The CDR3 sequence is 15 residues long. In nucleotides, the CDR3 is TGTGCCAGTAGGATGGAAGTGGGCAGCTCCTACGAGCAGTACTTC. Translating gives CASRMEVGSSYEQYF.

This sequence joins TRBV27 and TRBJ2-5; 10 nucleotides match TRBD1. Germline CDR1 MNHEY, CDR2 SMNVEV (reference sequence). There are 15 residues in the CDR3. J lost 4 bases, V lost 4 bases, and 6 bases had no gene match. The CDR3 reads CASSSWTGGGETQYF. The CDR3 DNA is TGTGCCAGCAGTTCCTGGACAGGGGGGGGAGAGACCCAGTACTTC.

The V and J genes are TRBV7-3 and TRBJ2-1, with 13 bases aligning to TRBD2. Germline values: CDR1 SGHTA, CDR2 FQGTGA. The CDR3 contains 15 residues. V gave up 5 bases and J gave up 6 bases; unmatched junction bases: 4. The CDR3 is CASSPGTSGTNEQFF. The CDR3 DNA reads TGTGCCAGCAGCCCCGGGACTAGCGGGACCAATGAGCAGTTCTTC.

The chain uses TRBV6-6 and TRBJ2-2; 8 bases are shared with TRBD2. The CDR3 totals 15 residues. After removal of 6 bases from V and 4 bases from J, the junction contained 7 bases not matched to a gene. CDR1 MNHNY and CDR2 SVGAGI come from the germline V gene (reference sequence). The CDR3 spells CASRDSGVGTGELFF. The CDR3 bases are TGTGCCAGCAGAGATAGCGGGGTGGGCACCGGGGAGCTGTTTTTT.

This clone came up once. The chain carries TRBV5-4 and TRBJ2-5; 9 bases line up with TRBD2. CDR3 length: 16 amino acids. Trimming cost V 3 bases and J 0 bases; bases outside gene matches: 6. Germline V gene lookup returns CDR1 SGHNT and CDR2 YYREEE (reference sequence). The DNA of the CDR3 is TGTGCCAGCAGCTCTCGACTAGCGGTAGACCAAGAGACCCAGTACTTC. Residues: CASSSRLAVDQETQYF.

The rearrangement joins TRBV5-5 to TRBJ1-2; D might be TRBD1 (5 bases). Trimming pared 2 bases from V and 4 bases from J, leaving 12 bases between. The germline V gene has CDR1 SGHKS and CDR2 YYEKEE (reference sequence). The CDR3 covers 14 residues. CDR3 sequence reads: CASSFSGTSYGYTF. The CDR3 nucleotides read TGTGCCAGCAGCTTTTCCGGGACTTCCTATGGCTACACCTTC.

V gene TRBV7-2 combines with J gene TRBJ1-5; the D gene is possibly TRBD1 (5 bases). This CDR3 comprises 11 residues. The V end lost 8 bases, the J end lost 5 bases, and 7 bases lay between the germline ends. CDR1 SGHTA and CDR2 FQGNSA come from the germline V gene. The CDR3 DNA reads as TGTGCCAGCGGGGGGGATCAGCCCCAGCATTTT. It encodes CASGGDQPQHF.

The CDR3 DNA reads as TGTGCCAGCAGCTTAGACTACACCGCCAGCGGGCAAGAGACCCAGTACTTC. Its protein product is CASSLDYTASGQETQYF. The rearrangement joins TRBV11-2 to TRBJ2-5; tentative D call: TRBD2 (6 bases). Trimming shortened V by 0 bases and J by 2 bases, and 16 bases separated the two germline ends. CDR1 SGHAT and CDR2 FQNNGV come from the germline V gene. This CDR3 is built from 17 residues.

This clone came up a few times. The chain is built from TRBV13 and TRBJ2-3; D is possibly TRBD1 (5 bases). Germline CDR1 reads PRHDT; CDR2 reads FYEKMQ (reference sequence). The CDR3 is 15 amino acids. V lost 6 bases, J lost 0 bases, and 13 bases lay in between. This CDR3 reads CASSPRGPSTDTQYF. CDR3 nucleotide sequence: TGTGCCAGCAGTCCAAGGGGCCCTAGCACAGATACGCAGTATTTT.

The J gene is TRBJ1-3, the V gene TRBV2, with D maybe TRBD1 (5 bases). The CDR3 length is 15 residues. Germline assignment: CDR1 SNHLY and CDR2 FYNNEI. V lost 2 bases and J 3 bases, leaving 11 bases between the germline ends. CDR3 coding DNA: TGTGCCAGCAGTGAATCAGGGCGGGGTGGAAACACCATATATTTT. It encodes CASSESGRGGNTIYF. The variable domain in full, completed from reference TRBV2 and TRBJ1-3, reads EPEVTQTPSHQVTQMGQEVILRCVPISNHLYFYWYRQILGQKVEFLVSFYNNEISEKSEIFDDQFSVERPDGSNFTLKIRSTKLEDSAMYFCASSESGRGGNTIYFGEGSWLTVV.

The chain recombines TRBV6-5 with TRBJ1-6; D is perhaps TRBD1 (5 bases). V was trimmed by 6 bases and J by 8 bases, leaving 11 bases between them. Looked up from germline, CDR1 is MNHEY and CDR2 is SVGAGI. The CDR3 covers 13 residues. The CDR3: CASRQASYSPLHF. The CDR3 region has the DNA TGTGCCAGCAGACAGGCGAGCTATTCACCCCTCCACTTT.

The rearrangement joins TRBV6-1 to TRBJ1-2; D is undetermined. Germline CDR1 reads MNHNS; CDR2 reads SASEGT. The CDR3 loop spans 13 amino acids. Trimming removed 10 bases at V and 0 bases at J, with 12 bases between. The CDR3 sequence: CATNSGTNYGYTF. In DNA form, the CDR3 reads TGTGCCACCAACAGCGGTACTAACTATGGCTACACCTTC.

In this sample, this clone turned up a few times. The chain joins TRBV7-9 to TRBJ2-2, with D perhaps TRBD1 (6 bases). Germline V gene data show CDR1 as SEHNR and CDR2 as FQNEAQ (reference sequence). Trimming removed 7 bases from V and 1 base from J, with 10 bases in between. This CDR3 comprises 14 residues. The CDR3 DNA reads TGTGCCAGCATTCCGGGACAGAACACCGGGGAGCTGTTTTTT. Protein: CASIPGQNTGELFF.

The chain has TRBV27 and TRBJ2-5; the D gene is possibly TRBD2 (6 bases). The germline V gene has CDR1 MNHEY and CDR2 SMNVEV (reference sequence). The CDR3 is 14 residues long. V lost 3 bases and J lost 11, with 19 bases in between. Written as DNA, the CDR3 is TGTGCCAGCAGTTTTATCATCAACGGCGGGGAGCAGTACTTC. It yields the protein CASSFIINGGEQYF.

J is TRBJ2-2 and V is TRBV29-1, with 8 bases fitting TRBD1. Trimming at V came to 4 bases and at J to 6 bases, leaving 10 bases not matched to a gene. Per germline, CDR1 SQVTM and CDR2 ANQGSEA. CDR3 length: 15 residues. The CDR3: CSVAGDQGASGELFF. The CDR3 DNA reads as TGCAGCGTTGCGGGGGACCAGGGGGCATCCGGGGAGCTGTTTTTT.

CDR3: CASSEALFGVKNIQYF. CDR3 DNA sequence: TGTGCCAGCAGTGAAGCGCTTTTCGGGGTCAAGAACATTCAGTACTTC. This chain uses TRBV6-1 with TRBJ2-4; a possible D gene is TRBD2 (5 bases). The CDR3 has 16 amino acids. Germline V gene lookup returns CDR1 MNHNS and CDR2 SASEGT. Deletions cut 0 bases from V and 7 bases from J, with 16 bases between.

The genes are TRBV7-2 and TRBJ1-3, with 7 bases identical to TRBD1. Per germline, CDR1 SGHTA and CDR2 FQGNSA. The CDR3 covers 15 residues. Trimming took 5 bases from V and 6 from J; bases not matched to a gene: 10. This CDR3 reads CASSPGPGGVNTIYF. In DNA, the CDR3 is TGTGCCAGCAGCCCCGGACCAGGGGGAGTAAACACCATATATTTT.

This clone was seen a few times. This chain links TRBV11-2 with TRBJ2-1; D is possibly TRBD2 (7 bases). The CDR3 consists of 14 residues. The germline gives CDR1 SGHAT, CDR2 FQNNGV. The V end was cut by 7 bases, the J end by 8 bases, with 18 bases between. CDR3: CASTSTRGRDEQFF. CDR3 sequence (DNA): TGTGCCAGCACCTCAACGCGGGGGCGGGATGAGCAGTTCTTC.

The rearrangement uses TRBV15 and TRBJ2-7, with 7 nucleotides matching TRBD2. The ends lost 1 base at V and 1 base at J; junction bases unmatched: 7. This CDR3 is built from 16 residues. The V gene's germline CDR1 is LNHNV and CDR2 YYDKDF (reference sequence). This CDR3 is CATSRGWARGSYEQYF. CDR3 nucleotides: TGTGCCACCAGCAGAGGGTGGGCGCGGGGGTCCTACGAGCAGTACTTC. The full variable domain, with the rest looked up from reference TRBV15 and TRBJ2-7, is DAMVIQNPRYQVTQFGKPVTLSCSQTLNHNVMYWYQQKSSQAPKLLFHYYDKDFNNEADTPDNFQSRRPNTSFCFLDIRSPGLGDTAMYLCATSRGWARGSYEQYFGPGTRLTVT.

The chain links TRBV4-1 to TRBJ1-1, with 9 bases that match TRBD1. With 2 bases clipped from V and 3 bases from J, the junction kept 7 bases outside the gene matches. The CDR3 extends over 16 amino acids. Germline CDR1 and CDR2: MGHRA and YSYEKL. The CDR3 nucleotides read TGCGCCAGCAGCCAATACTTAAGACAGGGGGACACTGAAGCTTTCTTT. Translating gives CASSQYLRQGDTEAFF.

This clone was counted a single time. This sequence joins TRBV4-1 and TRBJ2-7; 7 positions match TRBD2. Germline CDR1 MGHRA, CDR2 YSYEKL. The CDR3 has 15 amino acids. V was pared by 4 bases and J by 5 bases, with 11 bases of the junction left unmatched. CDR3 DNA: TGCGCCAGCAGCCCGTACTCGGGGGGACCCGACGAGCAGTACTTC. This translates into CASSPYSGGPDEQYF.

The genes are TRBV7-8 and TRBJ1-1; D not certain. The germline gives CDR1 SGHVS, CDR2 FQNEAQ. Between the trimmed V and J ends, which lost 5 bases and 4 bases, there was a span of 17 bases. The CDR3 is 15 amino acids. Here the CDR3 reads CASSPSGELGTEAFF. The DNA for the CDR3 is TGTGCCAGCAGCCCCAGCGGGGAGCTGGGCACTGAAGCTTTCTTT.

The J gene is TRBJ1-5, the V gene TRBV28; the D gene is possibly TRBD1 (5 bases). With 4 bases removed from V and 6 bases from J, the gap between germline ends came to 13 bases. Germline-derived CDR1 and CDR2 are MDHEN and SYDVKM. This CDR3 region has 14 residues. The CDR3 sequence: CASSYGGTGQPQHF. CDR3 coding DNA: TGTGCCAGCAGTTACGGGGGGACGGGTCAGCCCCAGCATTTT.

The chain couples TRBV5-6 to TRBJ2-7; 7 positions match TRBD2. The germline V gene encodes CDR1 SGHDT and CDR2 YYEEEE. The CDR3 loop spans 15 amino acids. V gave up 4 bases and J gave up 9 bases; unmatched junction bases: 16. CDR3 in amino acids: CASSRGGSSGPWQYF. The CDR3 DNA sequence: TGTGCCAGCAGCCGCGGAGGGTCTAGCGGCCCGTGGCAGTACTTC.

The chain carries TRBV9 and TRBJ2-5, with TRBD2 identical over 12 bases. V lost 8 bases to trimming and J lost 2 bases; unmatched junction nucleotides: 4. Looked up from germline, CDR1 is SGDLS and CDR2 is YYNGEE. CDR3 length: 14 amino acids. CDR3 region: CASPTSGGQETQYF. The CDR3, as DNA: TGTGCCAGTCCGACTAGCGGGGGACAAGAGACCCAGTACTTC.

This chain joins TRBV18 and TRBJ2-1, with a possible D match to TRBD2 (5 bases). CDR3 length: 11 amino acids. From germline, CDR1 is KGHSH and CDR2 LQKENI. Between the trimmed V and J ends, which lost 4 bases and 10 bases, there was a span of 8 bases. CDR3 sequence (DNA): TGTGCCAGCTCACACGGGGTGGAGCAGTTCTTC. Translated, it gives CASSHGVEQFF.

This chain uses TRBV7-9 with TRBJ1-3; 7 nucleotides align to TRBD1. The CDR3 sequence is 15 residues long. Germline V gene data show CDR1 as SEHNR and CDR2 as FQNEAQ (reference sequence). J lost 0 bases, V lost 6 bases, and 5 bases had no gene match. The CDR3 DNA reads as TGTGCCAGCAGACAGGGGCGACTCTCTGGAAACACCATATATTTT. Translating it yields CASRQGRLSGNTIYF.

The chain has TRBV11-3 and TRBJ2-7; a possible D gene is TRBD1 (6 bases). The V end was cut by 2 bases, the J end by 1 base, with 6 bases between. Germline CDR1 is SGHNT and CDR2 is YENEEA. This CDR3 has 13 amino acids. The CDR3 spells CASSLRGSYEQYF. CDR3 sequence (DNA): TGTGCCAGCAGCTTAAGGGGGTCCTACGAGCAGTACTTC.

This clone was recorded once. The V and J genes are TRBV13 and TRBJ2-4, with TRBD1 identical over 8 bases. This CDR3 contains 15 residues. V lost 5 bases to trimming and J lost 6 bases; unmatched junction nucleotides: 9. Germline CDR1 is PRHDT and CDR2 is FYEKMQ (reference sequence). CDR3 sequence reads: CASSPGQGAGNIQYF. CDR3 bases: TGTGCCAGCAGCCCCGGGCAGGGGGCTGGAAACATTCAGTACTTC.